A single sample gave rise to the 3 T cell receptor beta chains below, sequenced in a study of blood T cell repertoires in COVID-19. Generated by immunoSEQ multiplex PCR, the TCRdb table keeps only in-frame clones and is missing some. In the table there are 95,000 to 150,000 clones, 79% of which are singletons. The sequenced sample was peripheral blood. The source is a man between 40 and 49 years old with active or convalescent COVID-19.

The CDR3 nucleotides are TGTGCCTGGAGGGGGGACAGGGAGAACACTGAAGCTTTCTTT. It is translated as CAWRGDRENTEAFF. V usage is TRBV30 and J usage is TRBJ1-1, with 9 bases aligning to TRBD1. Germline loops: CDR1 GTSNPN, CDR2 SVGIG (reference sequence). The CDR3 totals 14 residues. After removal of 3 bases from V and 1 base from J, the junction contained 3 bases not matched to a gene. The full variable domain, its missing parts supplied by reference TRBV30 and TRBJ1-1, is SQTIHQWPATLVQPVGSPLSLECTVEGTSNPNLYWYRQAAGRGLQLLFYSVGIGQISSEVPQNLSASRPQDRQFILSSKKLLLSDSGFYLCAWRGDRENTEAFFGQGTRLTVV.

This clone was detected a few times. The CDR3 protein is CASSPDSTEAFF. The CDR3 nucleotides are TGTGCCAGCAGCCCAGACAGCACTGAAGCTTTCTTT. The chain recombines TRBV11-2 with TRBJ1-1; a possible D gene is TRBD1 (5 bases). Trimming shortened V by 5 bases and J by 4 bases, and 8 bases separated the two germline ends. Germline-derived CDR1 and CDR2 are SGHAT and FQNNGV. This CDR3 is 12 amino acids long.

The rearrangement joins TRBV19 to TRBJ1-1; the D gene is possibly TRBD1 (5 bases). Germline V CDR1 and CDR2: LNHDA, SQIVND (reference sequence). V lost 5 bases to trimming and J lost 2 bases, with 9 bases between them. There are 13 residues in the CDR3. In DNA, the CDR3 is TGTGCCAGTAGTCCAACAGGAAACACTGAAGCTTTCTTT. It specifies CASSPTGNTEAFF.